The entry below gives a single T cell receptor beta chain sequence along with its context. Its antigen remains unidentified. V lost 2 bases to trimming and J lost 2 bases, with 12 bases between them. CDR1 is SGHAT and CDR2 is FQDESV in the germline V gene (reference sequence). The CDR3 is 15 amino acids. Clones were sequenced by immunoSEQ multiplex PCR, and TCRdb holds only the in-frame ones, with some missing. This sample has almost 700,000 clones, with about 90% found just once. The naive CD8 population came from CD45RO-negative cells selected for CCR7, without terminally differentiated effector memory CD45RA+ cells. The sample originates from a study of shared clonotypes between healthy human individuals. In the study overall: Contributing individuals were two females and a few males aged 18 to 49.

Study-wide points: Among non-shared clonotypes, generation probabilities were lower than among those shared by all four donors. Relative to memory subsets, naive subsets generally showed larger estimated richness.

The V call is TRBV11-1, the J call TRBJ2-5; the D is unclear. The clonotype comes from a man aged 25-40 years in good health. Material: naive CD8+ T cells sorted from blood. CDR3 DNA: TGTGCCAGCAGCTTAAACCGGCGGCGGCAAGAGACCCAGTACTTC. It is translated as CASSLNRRRQETQYF.